Listed below are T cell receptor beta chains from one sample, sequenced in a study of cytomegalovirus exposure and HLA in healthy donors. Produced via immunoSEQ multiplex PCR; TCRdb's table is partial and in-frame only. The sample has approximately 110,000 clones, 79% seen once. The sequencing sample was made of PBMCs. These receptors all stem from a woman aged 18-29 years in good health and CMV-seropositive. CDR3s include the opening cysteine and the closing phenylalanine or tryptophan. D genes are given only for firm matches. Some rows mark clone size as missing; the rest say once, few, many or name a class of expanded clone.

v_gene: TRBV5-8
d_gene: .
abundance: .
j_gene: TRBJ2-2
CDR3aa: CASSLSENTGELFF
CDR3nt: TGTGCCAGCAGCTTAAGCGAGAACACCGGGGAGCTGTTTTTT

v_gene: TRBV2
d_gene: .
abundance: .
j_gene: TRBJ1-2
CDR3aa: CANQLWGGRRYTF
CDR3nt: TGTGCCAACCAACTGTGGGGGGGGCGACGCTACACCTTC

v_gene: TRBV5-1
d_gene: .
abundance: .
j_gene: TRBJ2-2
CDR3aa: CASSLGLRNTGELFF
CDR3nt: TGCGCCAGCAGCTTGGGACTACGGAACACCGGGGAGCTGTTTTTT

v_gene: TRBV27
d_gene: .
abundance: .
j_gene: TRBJ2-1
CDR3aa: CASSRGTPYNEQFF
CDR3nt: TGTGCCAGCAGTAGGGGAACCCCCTACAATGAGCAGTTCTTC

v_gene: TRBV7-3
d_gene: .
abundance: .
j_gene: TRBJ1-2
CDR3aa: CASSSMKGRGFPNYGYTF
CDR3nt: TGTGCCAGCAGCTCGATGAAGGGCAGGGGCTTTCCTAACTATGGCTACACCTTC

v_gene: TRBV7-9
d_gene: .
abundance: .
j_gene: TRBJ1-2
CDR3aa: CSSSLSTNYGYTF
CDR3nt: TGTTCCAGCAGCTTAAGCACTAACTATGGCTACACCTTC

v_gene: TRBV19
d_gene: .
abundance: .
j_gene: TRBJ2-4
CDR3aa: CASSMDRLAKNIQYF
CDR3nt: TGTGCCAGTAGTATGGACAGATTAGCCAAAAACATTCAGTACTTC

v_gene: TRBV11-2
d_gene: .
abundance: .
j_gene: TRBJ1-2
CDR3aa: CASSSVRTPEFYGYTF
CDR3nt: TGTGCCAGCAGCTCGGTTAGGACACCTGAGTTCTATGGCTACACCTTC

v_gene: TRBV15
d_gene: .
abundance: once
j_gene: TRBJ2-1
CDR3aa: CATSRDRANEQFF
CDR3nt: TGTGCCACCAGCAGAGACAGGGCTAATGAGCAGTTCTTC

v_gene: TRBV28
d_gene: TRBD1
abundance: .
j_gene: TRBJ1-3
CDR3aa: CASSADRGEGNTIYF
CDR3nt: TGTGCCAGCAGCGCCGACAGGGGAGAAGGAAACACCATATATTTT

v_gene: TRBV7-3
d_gene: TRBD2
abundance: .
j_gene: TRBJ2-1
CDR3aa: CASSLNRLAGVPSSYNEQFF
CDR3nt: TGTGCCAGCAGCTTAAATAGGCTAGCGGGAGTACCAAGCTCCTACAATGAGCAGTTCTTC

v_gene: TRBV6-5
d_gene: .
abundance: .
j_gene: TRBJ2-7
CDR3aa: CASSPGHWANEQYF
CDR3nt: TGTGCCAGCAGTCCTGGACATTGGGCCAACGAGCAGTACTTC

v_gene: TRBV7-3
d_gene: .
abundance: .
j_gene: TRBJ1-1
CDR3aa: CASSPDRSDTEAFF
CDR3nt: TGTGCCAGCAGCCCAGACAGGTCTGACACTGAAGCTTTCTTT

v_gene: TRBV6-5
d_gene: TRBD1
abundance: .
j_gene: TRBJ1-5
CDR3aa: CASRRQGRNQPQHF
CDR3nt: TGTGCCAGCAGGAGACAGGGCCGCAATCAGCCCCAGCATTTT

v_gene: TRBV11-3
d_gene: .
abundance: .
j_gene: TRBJ2-3
CDR3aa: CASSLGRREDTQYF
CDR3nt: TGTGCCAGCAGCCTGGGACGGAGGGAAGATACGCAGTATTTT

v_gene: TRBV5-5
d_gene: .
abundance: few
j_gene: TRBJ1-1
CDR3aa: CASSLYDRFIPEAFF
CDR3nt: TGTGCCAGCAGCTTGTATGACAGATTTATCCCTGAAGCTTTCTTT

v_gene: TRBV7-3
d_gene: .
abundance: .
j_gene: TRBJ1-2
CDR3aa: CASSPFLNYGYTF
CDR3nt: TGTGCCAGCAGCCCCTTCTTAAACTATGGCTACACCTTC

v_gene: TRBV5-4
d_gene: TRBD2
abundance: .
j_gene: TRBJ2-1
CDR3aa: CASSVGLAGITGGEQFF
CDR3nt: TGTGCCAGCAGCGTGGGACTAGCGGGGATAACAGGGGGTGAGCAGTTCTTC

v_gene: TRBV2
d_gene: .
abundance: few
j_gene: TRBJ2-1
CDR3aa: CASSEPPGTYNEQFF
CDR3nt: TGTGCCAGCAGTGAACCGCCAGGGACCTACAATGAGCAGTTCTTC

v_gene: TRBV5-1
d_gene: TRBD1
abundance: .
j_gene: TRBJ1-3
CDR3aa: CASSLGTGGSLSSGNTIYF
CDR3nt: TGCGCCAGCAGCTTGGGGACAGGGGGCTCCCTAAGCTCTGGAAACACCATATATTTT

v_gene: TRBV18
d_gene: .
abundance: .
j_gene: TRBJ2-7
CDR3aa: CASSPSDLNSSSYEQYF
CDR3nt: TGTGCCAGCTCACCGAGCGACCTAAACTCTAGCTCCTACGAGCAGTACTTC

v_gene: TRBV28
d_gene: .
abundance: .
j_gene: TRBJ2-7
CDR3aa: CASTQGGSAYEQYF
CDR3nt: TGTGCCAGCACCCAAGGGGGATCTGCCTACGAGCAGTACTTC

v_gene: TRBV7-2
d_gene: TRBD1
abundance: .
j_gene: TRBJ1-1
CDR3aa: CASSLVGTQGAHTEAFF
CDR3nt: TGTGCCAGCAGCTTAGTAGGCACTCAGGGGGCGCACACTGAAGCTTTCTTT

v_gene: TRBV30
d_gene: .
abundance: once
j_gene: TRBJ2-7
CDR3aa: CAWSVRTTREQYF
CDR3nt: TGTGCCTGGAGTGTACGAACAACACGCGAGCAGTACTTC